The present entry profiles one T cell receptor beta chain with its context. In the original workflow: Reference gene primer amplification yielded estimated nucleated cell counts. Repertoires were generated with immunoSEQ multiplex PCR, while TCRdb's copy carries only in-frame clones and drops some. The V and J calls and the clone size are those of that table, but D and trimming were determined from the DNA. The profile shows approximately 100,000 clones, 70% to 85% of them singletons. The data belong to a study of blood T cell repertoires in COVID-19. As for the study in general: The United States, Italy and Spain were the sources of the acute and convalescent COVID-19 samples.

This TCR derives from a man in his 70s with acute or convalescent COVID-19. Sequencing was performed on peripheral blood.

CDR3 in amino acids: CASSLQTGTDTQYF. Here the CDR3 DNA reads TGCGCCAGCAGCCTACAGACAGGGACAGATACGCAGTATTTT. This sequence joins TRBV5-1 and TRBJ2-3; 7 positions agree with TRBD1. The ends lost 4 bases at V and 3 bases at J; junction bases unmatched: 5. CDR1 and CDR2 (germline): SGHRS, YFSETQ. The CDR3 has 14 residues.